A single sample gave rise to the 8 T cell receptor beta chains below, sequenced in a study of blood T cells in healthy people across ages. Through a sample-barcoded 5' primer and a J-beta primer mix, a second PCR was run for roughly 7 to 11 cycles. TCRdb analysed the 5' RACE reads with MiXCR anew, one entry per CDR3 protein. The sample yields fewer than 900,000 distinct CDR3 sequences, approximately 35% seen once. The sequenced material came from blood. The receptors stem from a man aged 18 to 30 in good health.

This clonotype was counted between two and nine times. This rearrangement joins TRBV11-2 to TRBJ2-7; D is undetermined. Germline values: CDR1 SGHAT, CDR2 FQNNGV. The CDR3 sequence is 14 residues long. Between the trimmed V and J ends, which lost 4 bases and 0 bases, there was a span of 10 bases. The CDR3 protein is CASSSPGFSYEQYF. For the CDR3, the DNA is TGTGCCAGCAGCTCACCTGGATTCTCCTACGAGCAGTACTTC. Together with reference TRBV11-2 and TRBJ2-7, the CDR3 gives the full variable domain: EAGVAQSPRYKIIEKRQSVAFWCNPISGHATLYWYQQILGQGPKLLIQFQNNGVVDDSQLPKDRFSAERLKGVDSTLKIQPAKLEDSAVYLCASSSPGFSYEQYFGPGTRLTVT.

This clonotype was counted a few times. J is TRBJ2-7 and V is TRBV5-6; D gene unclear. Germline V gene sequence: CDR1 SGHDT, CDR2 YYEEEE. V was pared by 0 bases and J by 7 bases, with 17 bases between. The CDR3 length is 15 residues. CDR3 sequence: CASSLELWGLGEQYF. CDR3 in DNA: TGTGCCAGCAGCTTGGAGCTTTGGGGTCTTGGGGAGCAGTACTTC.

This clonotype was detected a few times. This could be a read error, since a much larger clone is one nucleotide away. V is TRBV12-3 or TRBV12-4 and J is TRBJ2-5, with TRBD2 matching over 10 bases. The CDR3 totals 15 residues. J gave up 5 bases and V 5 bases, and 8 bases lay outside the gene matches. The chain's CDR3 is CASSPVAGGQETQYF. The DNA for the CDR3 is TGTGCCAGCAGTCCCGTAGCGGGGGGCCAGGAGACCCAGTACTTC.

This clonotype was seen repeatedly, ten times or more. The chain couples TRBV20-1 to TRBJ1-2; 9 bases fit TRBD1. Germline CDR1 and CDR2: DFQATT and SNEGSKA (reference sequence). V trimming: 5 bases; J trimming: 7 bases; junction bases outside the gene matches: 20. This CDR3 comprises 17 residues. Here the CDR3 DNA reads TGCAGTGCTCCTACCTCGGGACAGGGACGGAGGATCGGTGGCTACACCTTC. Amino acids: CSAPTSGQGRRIGGYTF.

This clonotype was picked up a small number of times. V gene TRBV7-9 combines with J gene TRBJ2-3, with D perhaps TRBD2 (6 bases). CDR3 length: 17 amino acids. Looked up from germline, CDR1 is SEHNR and CDR2 is FQNEAQ (reference sequence). V was trimmed by 3 bases and J by 2 bases, leaving 18 bases between them. CDR3 protein: CASSFPPGLMDTDTQYF. The CDR3 bases are TGTGCCAGCAGCTTCCCCCCGGGACTCATGGACACAGATACGCAGTATTTT.

In its sample, this clonotype was seen a few times. The chain recombines TRBV25-1 with TRBJ1-4, with D unclear. Trimming stripped 3 bases from V and 2 bases from J, with 7 bases between. CDR3 size: 14 residues. The germline V gene encodes CDR1 MGHDK and CDR2 SYGVNS. DNA for the CDR3: TGTGCCAGCAGTGAGGGGAGTACTAATGAAAAACTGTTTTTT. Its protein product is CASSEGSTNEKLFF.

Only a few counts were recorded for this clonotype. The chain joins TRBV27 to TRBJ1-6; D remains unclear. The CDR3 loop spans 15 amino acids. V lost 3 bases to trimming and J lost 14 bases, with 20 bases between them. Germline assignment: CDR1 MNHEY and CDR2 SMNVEV (reference sequence). The CDR3 DNA reads TGTGCCAGCAGTTTTGCTGTCGCAGACGATCGATCCCTCCACTTT. This codes for CASSFAVADDRSLHF.

This clonotype was seen only a few times. CDR3 sequence: CSAWGNRGRNEQFF. The CDR3 bases are TGCAGTGCTTGGGGTAACAGGGGGCGGAATGAGCAGTTCTTC. The chain is built from TRBV20-1 and TRBJ2-1, with TRBD1 matching over 9 bases. J lost 7 bases, V lost 5 bases, and 9 bases had no gene match. Germline loops: CDR1 DFQATT, CDR2 SNEGSKA (reference sequence). This CDR3 region has 14 residues.